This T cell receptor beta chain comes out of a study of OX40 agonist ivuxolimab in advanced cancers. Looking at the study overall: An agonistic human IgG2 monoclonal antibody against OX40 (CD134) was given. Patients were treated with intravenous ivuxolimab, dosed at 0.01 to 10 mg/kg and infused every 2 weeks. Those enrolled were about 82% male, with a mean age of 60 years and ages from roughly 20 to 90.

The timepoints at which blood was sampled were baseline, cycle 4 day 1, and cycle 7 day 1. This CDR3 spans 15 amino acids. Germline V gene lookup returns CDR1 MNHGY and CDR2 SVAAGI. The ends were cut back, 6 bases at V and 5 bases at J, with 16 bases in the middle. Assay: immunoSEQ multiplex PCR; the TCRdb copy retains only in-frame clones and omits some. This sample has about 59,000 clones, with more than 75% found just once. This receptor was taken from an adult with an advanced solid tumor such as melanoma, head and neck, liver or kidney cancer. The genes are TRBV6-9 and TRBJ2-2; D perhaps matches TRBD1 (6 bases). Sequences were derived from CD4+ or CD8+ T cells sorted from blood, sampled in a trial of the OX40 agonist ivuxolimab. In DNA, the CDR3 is TGTGCCAGCAGACCCCCAGGGGCGCGGACCGGGGAGCTGTTTTTT. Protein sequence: CASRPPGARTGELFF.